The rows below give T cell receptor beta chains drawn from one sample of a study of radiotherapy plus CTLA-4 blockade in lung cancer. Profiling relied on immunoSEQ multiplex PCR, and the TCRdb table lists in-frame clones only, not all of them. The sample contains under 20,000 clones, roughly 82% of which appear only once. The sample was peripheral blood, taken from a patient treated with radiotherapy plus ipilimumab. The receptor source for this set is a human donor with non-small cell lung cancer whose response to radiotherapy plus ipilimumab could not be evaluated. The CDR3 runs from the conserved cysteine through the conserved F or W. The order of the fields is V gene, J gene, D gene, clone size, CDR3 protein, CDR3 DNA. A D gene is named only where the DNA matches it firmly. Where a row states a size, it is once, few, many or the class of an expanded clone; other rows omit it.

>TRBV4-1|TRBJ1-5|-|-
CASSQDDGTQYSNQPQHF
TGCGCCAGCAGCCAAGATGACGGGACACAATATAGCAATCAGCCCCAGCATTTT
>TRBV28|TRBJ2-7|-|-
CASRDSAGEQYF
TGTGCCAGCAGGGATTCGGCAGGGGAGCAGTACTTC
>TRBV10-3|TRBJ2-1|-|-
CAISPDRGTYSYNEQFF
TGTGCCATCAGTCCCGATCGTGGGACATACTCCTACAATGAGCAGTTCTTC
>TRBV5-1|TRBJ2-3|TRBD2|-
CASSPGRTSGEWADTQYF
TGCGCCAGCAGCCCTGGTCGGACTAGCGGGGAGTGGGCAGATACGCAGTATTTT
>TRBV7-2|TRBJ2-7|TRBD1|-
CASSTAGGYEQYF
TGTGCCAGCAGCACAGCAGGGGGCTACGAGCAGTACTTC
>TRBV13|TRBJ2-1|TRBD2|-
CASSLDMGGGVGNEQFF
TGTGCCAGCAGCTTAGATATGGGGGGAGGGGTTGGAAATGAGCAGTTCTTC
>TRBV28|TRBJ1-2|-|-
CASSFPNPLDSGRGGYTF
TGTGCCAGCAGTTTCCCTAACCCCTTGGACAGCGGAAGGGGTGGCTACACCTTC
>TRBV7-9|TRBJ1-3|-|-
CASSLGGGQPGNTIYF
TGTGCCAGCAGCTTAGGCGGGGGGCAGCCCGGAAACACCATATATTTT
>TRBV28|TRBJ1-1|-|-
CASHKGGLGTEAFF
TGTGCCAGCCACAAGGGAGGCCTGGGCACTGAAGCTTTCTTT
>TRBV5-6|TRBJ1-5|-|-
CASSLTGRDNQPQHF
TGTGCCAGCAGCTTGACGGGCAGGGACAATCAGCCCCAGCATTTT
>TRBV11-2|TRBJ2-5|-|-
CASSLDEATQYF
TGTGCCAGCAGCTTAGATGAAGCGACCCAGTACTTC
>TRBV2|TRBJ2-7|TRBD2|-
CATRLALSYEQYF
TGTGCCACCCGACTAGCGCTCTCCTACGAGCAGTACTTC
>TRBV9|TRBJ1-4|-|once
CASSLYTGEKLFF
TGTGCCAGCAGCCTATACACGGGAGAAAAACTGTTTTTT
>TRBV5-4|TRBJ2-1|-|-
CASSLRVYNEQFF
TGTGCCAGCAGCTTGCGCGTATACAATGAGCAGTTCTTC
>TRBV5-1|TRBJ2-3|TRBD1|-
CASSLWAGGKTDTQYF
TGCGCCAGCAGCTTGTGGGCAGGGGGCAAGACAGATACGCAGTATTTT
>TRBV4-1|TRBJ2-1|TRBD2|-
CASSQVGLAGLSSYNEQFF
TGCGCCAGCAGCCAAGTTGGACTAGCGGGGTTGAGCTCCTACAATGAGCAGTTCTTC
>TRBV29-1|TRBJ2-1|-|-
CSVSHVSGEQFF
TGCAGCGTCTCCCACGTTTCCGGGGAGCAGTTCTTC
>TRBV27|TRBJ2-1|-|-
CASNRGNEQFF
TGTGCCAGCAACCGGGGCAATGAGCAGTTCTTC
>TRBV15|TRBJ1-2|TRBD1|-
CATSRTGDGYTF
TGTGCCACCAGTCGGACAGGTGATGGCTACACCTTC
>TRBV29-1|TRBJ2-3|-|-
CSAREGVNTQYF
TGCAGCGCCAGGGAGGGGGTGAATACGCAGTATTTT
>TRBV27|TRBJ1-4|-|-
CASSFQAGNNEKLFF
TGTGCCAGCAGTTTCCAGGCAGGGAATAATGAAAAACTGTTTTTT
>TRBV9|TRBJ1-1|-|-
CASSKGIGAFF
TGTGCCAGCAGCAAGGGGATCGGAGCTTTCTTT
>TRBV7-9|TRBJ1-2|TRBD1|few
CASSPRQGKNGYTF
TGTGCCAGCAGCCCCAGACAGGGTAAAAATGGCTACACCTTC
>TRBV10-3|TRBJ1-2|TRBD1|few
CAISDPRGANFYGYTF
TGTGCCATCAGTGACCCCAGGGGGGCAAATTTTTATGGCTACACCTTC
>TRBV15|TRBJ1-3|-|-
CATASYPVNTIYF
TGTGCCACCGCTTCCTACCCCGTTAACACCATATATTTT
>TRBV7-9|TRBJ2-1|TRBD2|few
CASTPGVAGSGNEQFF
TGTGCCAGCACCCCCGGCGTAGCGGGATCGGGTAATGAGCAGTTCTTC
>TRBV6-1|TRBJ2-5|-|-
CASSEGAGDSETQYF
TGTGCCAGCAGTGAAGGGGCAGGGGATAGTGAGACCCAGTACTTC
>TRBV4-2|TRBJ1-1|-|-
CASSPGGDTEAFF
TGTGCCAGCAGCCCAGGTGGCGACACTGAAGCTTTCTTT
>TRBV10-3|TRBJ1-5|-|-
CAISERGDGQPQHF
TGTGCCATCAGTGAGCGCGGGGACGGACAGCCCCAGCATTTT
>TRBV19|TRBJ2-1|TRBD1|-
CASSATGIYNEQFF
TGTGCCAGTAGCGCGACAGGGATCTACAATGAGCAGTTCTTC
>TRBV15|TRBJ1-1|-|-
CATSRDIEAEAFF
TGTGCCACCAGCAGAGATATTGAGGCTGAAGCTTTCTTT